This entry lists 7 T cell receptor beta chains sequenced from one sample in a study of T cell repertoires in cytomegalovirus infection. TCRdb reanalysed the reads using MiXCR and keeps one entry per CDR3 protein. The sample yields 500,000 or so distinct CDR3 sequences, approximately 17% seen once. Source material: CD8+ T cells from PBMCs. The receptors derive from a human donor in good health (CMV status not recorded). Some clones in this sample may be carry-over from other donors' samples.

This clonotype was seen at least ten times. This rearrangement joins TRBV11-2 to TRBJ2-2; the D gene is possibly TRBD1 (6 bases). The CDR3 has 16 amino acids. In germline, CDR1 is SGHAT, CDR2 FQNNGV. V was pared by 3 bases and J by 5 bases, with 16 bases between. CDR3 sequence reads: CASSLWQGKGTGELFF. DNA of the CDR3: TGTGCCAGCAGCTTGTGGCAGGGGAAGGGTACCGGGGAGCTGTTTTTT.

The chain is built from TRBV19 and TRBJ1-5; D is unresolved. The V end lost 5 bases, the J end lost 1 base, and 12 bases lay between the germline ends. Looked up from germline, CDR1 is LNHDA and CDR2 is SQIVND (reference sequence). This CDR3 is 15 amino acids long. In DNA form, the CDR3 reads TGTGCCAGTAGTGCGGGCCCGTTGAGCAATCAGCCCCAGCATTTT. This translates into CASSAGPLSNQPQHF.

This clonotype was counted ten times or more. The chain is built from TRBV7-3 and TRBJ2-6, with a possible D match to TRBD1 (6 bases). The V end was cut by 4 bases, the J end by 2 bases, with 9 bases between. Per the germline V gene, CDR1 is SGHTA and CDR2 is FQGTGA. The CDR3 is 15 amino acids. Here the CDR3 reads CASSSGETGANVLTF. CDR3 nucleotide sequence: TGTGCCAGCAGCTCAGGGGAAACTGGGGCCAACGTCCTGACTTTC. Together with reference TRBV7-3 and TRBJ2-6, the CDR3 gives the full variable domain: GAGVSQTPSNKVTEKGKYVELRCDPISGHTALYWYRQSLGQGPEFLIYFQGTGAADDSGLPNDRFFAVRPEGSVSTLKIQRTERGDSAVYLCASSSGETGANVLTFGAGSRLTVL.

This clonotype was seen ten or more times. The gene calls are TRBV27 and TRBJ1-3, with no clear D. V lost 4 bases to trimming and J lost 3 bases, with 1 base between them. Germline loops: CDR1 MNHEY, CDR2 SMNVEV (reference sequence). The CDR3 is 11 residues long. As DNA, the CDR3 is TGTGCCAGCAGTTATGGAAACACCATATATTTT. Its protein product is CASSYGNTIYF.

This clonotype was seen at least ten times. The V and J genes are TRBV12-3 or TRBV12-4 and TRBJ2-1; 9 positions agree with TRBD2. The CDR3 extends over 15 amino acids. The trim removed 7 bases at V and 2 bases at J, leaving 6 bases unmatched. As DNA, the CDR3 is TGTGCCAGCAACTCGGCGGGAGGGCCCTACAATGAGCAGTTCTTC. Translation gives CASNSAGGPYNEQFF.

This clonotype was seen only a few times. This chain links TRBV19 with TRBJ2-2; 9 bases match TRBD2. The CDR3 length is 15 residues. Germline V gene data show CDR1 as LNHDA and CDR2 as SQIVND (reference sequence). The trim removed 3 bases at V and 4 bases at J, leaving 3 bases unmatched. The CDR3 sequence: CASSMSGGRTGELFF. In DNA, the CDR3 is TGTGCCAGTAGTATGAGCGGGGGGCGCACCGGGGAGCTGTTTTTT.

This chain links TRBV6-5 with TRBJ1-2; D not resolved. V lost 5 bases, J lost 6 bases, and 13 bases lay in between. Germline assignment: CDR1 MNHEY and CDR2 SVGAGI. The CDR3 has 13 amino acids. Here the CDR3 DNA reads TGTGCCAGCAGTGGTAGTCAATGGGATGGCTACACCTTC. It translates to CASSGSQWDGYTF.